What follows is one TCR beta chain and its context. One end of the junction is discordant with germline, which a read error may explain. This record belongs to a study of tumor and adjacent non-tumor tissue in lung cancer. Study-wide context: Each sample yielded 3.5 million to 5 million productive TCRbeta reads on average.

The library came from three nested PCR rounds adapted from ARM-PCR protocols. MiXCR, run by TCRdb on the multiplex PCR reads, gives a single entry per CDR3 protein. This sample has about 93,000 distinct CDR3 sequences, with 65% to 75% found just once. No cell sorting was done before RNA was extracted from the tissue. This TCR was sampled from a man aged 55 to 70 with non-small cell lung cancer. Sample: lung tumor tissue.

The CDR3 bases are TGTGACAGCAGCTTGGATGGGTGGACTTACCCCTACGAGCAGTACTTC. This translates into CDSSLDGWTYPYEQYF. The V call is TRBV5-5, the J call TRBJ2-7; D perhaps matches TRBD2 (5 bases). This CDR3 is built from 16 residues. Germline CDR1 reads SGHKS; CDR2 reads YYEKEE (reference sequence).